This T cell receptor (beta chain) was retrieved from a study of T cells in Graves' hyperthyroidism and ophthalmopathy. Study-wide results and limits: The authors' 13 V-J model separated ophthalmopathy from stable hyperthyroidism.

From RNA transcripts, TCR beta CDR3 regions were amplified. First-round RT-PCR with HTBI primers amplified the TCR CDR3 region. TCRdb ran MiXCR on the multiplex PCR reads and lists one entry per CDR3 protein. The sample consists of roughly 720,000 distinct CDR3 sequences, roughly 17% of them appearing once. V lost 3 bases and J 5 bases, leaving 2 bases between the germline ends. The CDR3 length is 11 residues. From germline, CDR1 is SGHVS and CDR2 FQNEAQ. Those patients with uncontrolled infection, other autoimmune disease, pregnancy or lactation were excluded. Worth noting for this clonotype: Its target is unknown.

The sequence derives from a man aged 50 or older with Graves' hyperthyroidism. The J gene is TRBJ2-4, the V gene TRBV7-8; D is ambiguous. Sequencing used blood. CDR3 bases: TGTGCCAGCAGCTTTGAAAACATTCAGTACTTC. This translates into CASSFENIQYF.